Listed here are 26 T cell receptor beta chains from one sample, sequenced in a study of cytomegalovirus exposure and HLA in healthy donors. Repertoires were generated with immunoSEQ multiplex PCR, while TCRdb's copy carries only in-frame clones and drops some. The sample carries 200,000 to 250,000 clones, more than 75% recorded once. The sequenced material came from PBMCs. These receptors originate from a woman between 18 and 29 years old in good health and CMV-seropositive.

CDR3: CASTGQITTQPQHF. In DNA, the CDR3 is TGTGCCAGCACCGGACAGATTACTACACAGCCCCAGCATTTT. This chain joins TRBV28 and TRBJ1-5; D is perhaps TRBD1 (6 bases). Germline loops: CDR1 MDHEN, CDR2 SYDVKM. This CDR3 is built from 14 residues. V was shortened by 7 bases and J by 7 bases, with 17 bases between the two germline ends. The full variable domain, completed using reference TRBV28 and TRBJ1-5, is DVKVTQSSRYLVKRTGEKVFLECVQDMDHENMFWYRQDPGLGLRLIYFSYDVKMKEKGDIPEGYSVSREKKERFSLILESASTNQTSMYLCASTGQITTQPQHFGDGTRLSIL.

This chain connects TRBV28 to TRBJ2-4; 9 bases agree with TRBD2. The CDR3 length is 13 residues. Germline-derived CDR1 and CDR2 are MDHEN and SYDVKM. V trimming: 9 bases; J trimming: 13 bases; junction bases outside the gene matches: 13. CDR3 in amino acids: CASGRTGTSGQYF. CDR3 nucleotides: TGTGCCAGTGGGCGGACCGGTACTAGCGGGCAGTACTTC.

The rearrangement links TRBV27 to TRBJ2-2; 8 bases map to TRBD1. V lost 4 bases, J lost 7 bases, and 5 bases stayed unmatched. The CDR3 is 14 amino acids. Germline CDR1 and CDR2: MNHEY and SMNVEV (reference sequence). CDR3 coding DNA: TGTGCCAGCAGTTCCTACAGGGGGTACGGGGAGCTGTTTTTT. This translates into CASSSYRGYGELFF.

The gene calls are TRBV5-6 and TRBJ1-5; D ambiguous. The CDR3 spans 16 residues. Trimming stripped 0 bases from V and 1 base from J, with 11 bases between. Germline V gives CDR1 SGHDT, CDR2 YYEEEE. The CDR3 DNA follows: TGTGCCAGCAGCTTGGCCTTAGCGGGGAGCAATCAGCCCCAGCATTTT. Translated: CASSLALAGSNQPQHF.

The table lists this clone with a count of one. The J gene is TRBJ2-3, the V gene TRBV7-3, with TRBD2 matching 9 bases. The CDR3 extends over 16 amino acids. Germline V gene data show CDR1 as SGHTA and CDR2 as FQGTGA. V shed 5 bases, J shed 5 bases, and the junction held 11 bases outside the gene matches. The CDR3 bases are TGTGCCAGCAGCCTACTAGCGGGCGGCCAGGGAGATACGCAGTATTTT. Translating it yields CASSLLAGGQGDTQYF.

The chain employs TRBV6-5 and TRBJ1-4, with D perhaps TRBD1 (6 bases). The germline gives CDR1 MNHEY, CDR2 SVGAGI. The CDR3 contains 15 residues. The V gene lost 4 bases and the J gene lost 3 bases, with 12 bases spanning the gap. The chain's CDR3 is CASSSTGIPNEKLFF. Written as DNA, the CDR3 is TGTGCCAGCAGTTCAACAGGGATCCCTAATGAAAAACTGTTTTTT.

This clone was seen only once. V and J are TRBV5-4 and TRBJ2-7, with D possibly being TRBD1 (6 bases). The CDR3 length is 15 residues. CDR1 and CDR2 from the germline V gene are SGHNT and YYREEE (reference sequence). The V and J ends lost 4 bases and 0 bases respectively, with 14 bases between them. This CDR3 is CASSPDRPSSYEQYF. The DNA of the CDR3 is TGTGCCAGCAGCCCGGACAGACCGAGCTCCTACGAGCAGTACTTC.

The table lists this clone with a count of one. The chain employs TRBV27 and TRBJ2-1; maybe TRBD2 (5 bases). Trimming removed 5 bases from V and 6 bases from J, with 17 bases in between. The germline V gene has CDR1 MNHEY and CDR2 SMNVEV (reference sequence). This CDR3 has 15 amino acids. The CDR3 loop reads CASSPLLVTANEQFF. In DNA, the CDR3 is TGTGCCAGCAGTCCCCTACTAGTAACGGCCAATGAGCAGTTCTTC.

The chain is built from TRBV7-9 and TRBJ2-7; TRBD2 is a possible D gene (5 bases). The CDR3 runs 15 residues. Germline assignment: CDR1 SEHNR and CDR2 FQNEAQ (reference sequence). The germline V and J ends were trimmed by 0 bases and 3 bases, with 12 bases remaining between them. The CDR3 protein is CASSLAGLPNYEQYF. CDR3 sequence (DNA): TGTGCCAGCAGCTTAGCTGGACTTCCAAACTACGAGCAGTACTTC.

As regards this clone: At one boundary the junction diverges from the germline segment, which might be a read error. V is TRBV2 and J is TRBJ1-1; 7 bases are a match to TRBD1. Germline CDR1 and CDR2: SNHLY and FYNNEI. The CDR3 is made up of 14 amino acids. CDR3 nucleotides: TGTGCCAGCAGGGAAGGGGGCGCAGGCACTGAAGCTTTCTTT. This encodes CASREGGAGTEAFF.

The chain joins TRBV6-1 to TRBJ1-2; 8 bases map to TRBD1. The CDR3 has 15 residues. Losses at the gene ends were 5 bases for V and 3 bases for J; bases not matched to a gene: 8. CDR1 and CDR2 from the germline V gene are MNHNS and SASEGT. CDR3 loop: CASSPLTGVDYGYTF. The DNA for the CDR3 is TGTGCCAGCAGTCCCCTGACAGGGGTTGACTATGGCTACACCTTC.

CDR3: CAWSGGQGSGYTF. The DNA for the CDR3 is TGTGCCTGGAGTGGGGGGCAGGGAAGCGGCTACACCTTC. The V gene is TRBV30, the J gene TRBJ1-2, with D perhaps matching TRBD1 (6 bases). CDR1 GTSNPN and CDR2 SVGIG come from the germline V gene (reference sequence). V was trimmed by 1 base and J by 8 bases, leaving 14 bases between them. The CDR3 contains 13 residues. Variable domain in full (rest from reference TRBV30 and TRBJ1-2): SQTIHQWPATLVQPVGSPLSLECTVEGTSNPNLYWYRQAAGRGLQLLFYSVGIGQISSEVPQNLSASRPQDRQFILSSKKLLLSDSGFYLCAWSGGQGSGYTFGSGTRLTVV.

The chain employs TRBV28 and TRBJ2-7; TRBD2 is a possible D gene (6 bases). Deletions cut 2 bases from V and 0 bases from J, with 11 bases between. There are 15 residues in the CDR3. CDR1 and CDR2 from the germline V gene are MDHEN and SYDVKM. As DNA, the CDR3 is TGTGCCAGCAGTTTACTCGGGAGACACTCCTACGAGCAGTACTTC. Protein product: CASSLLGRHSYEQYF.

The count of this clone is one. The V gene is TRBV10-1, the J gene TRBJ2-2; D is undetermined. This CDR3 is built from 14 residues. In germline, CDR1 is WNHNN, CDR2 SYGVQD (reference sequence). V lost 3 bases and J 7 bases, leaving 12 bases between the germline ends. CDR3 bases: TGCGCCAGCAGTGAAAGGCTCCCGGGCGGGGAGCTGTTTTTT. It encodes CASSERLPGGELFF.

The rearrangement uses TRBV9 and TRBJ1-5, with D perhaps matching TRBD1 (5 bases). The CDR3 is 14 amino acids. The germline gives CDR1 SGDLS, CDR2 YYNGEE. The V end was cut by 2 bases, the J end by 4 bases, with 10 bases between. In DNA form, the CDR3 reads TGTGCCAGCAGCGTCGACAGTCTGAATCAGCCCCAGCATTTT. Amino acids: CASSVDSLNQPQHF.

The gene calls are TRBV28 and TRBJ1-1, with D possibly TRBD1 on 5 matching bases. V was cut by 3 bases and J by 1 base, with 9 bases left in between. Germline V gene data show CDR1 as MDHEN and CDR2 as SYDVKM. CDR3 length: 14 residues. CDR3 DNA: TGTGCCAGCAGTTTTCAGGGCAGGAACACTGAAGCTTTCTTT. Translation gives CASSFQGRNTEAFF.

The V and J genes are TRBV27 and TRBJ2-7; tentatively, D is TRBD2 (5 bases). Between the trimmed V and J ends, which lost 10 bases and 0 bases, there was a span of 16 bases. Germline CDR1 reads MNHEY; CDR2 reads SMNVEV (reference sequence). The CDR3 is made up of 14 amino acids. CDR3 DNA sequence: TGTGCCACCCAAGGAGGACTCCTCTCCTACGAGCAGTACTTC. It codes for CATQGGLLSYEQYF.

This clone occurred many times. The chain is built from TRBV2 and TRBJ1-2; tentatively, D is TRBD1 (6 bases). CDR3 length: 14 residues. V lost 7 bases and J lost 8, with 20 bases in between. The V gene's germline CDR1 is SNHLY and CDR2 FYNNEI. This CDR3 reads CASKPRAGDGGYTF. In DNA, the CDR3 is TGTGCCAGCAAACCCCGGGCAGGGGATGGCGGCTACACCTTC.

The chain couples TRBV6-1 to TRBJ1-2, with a weak D call TRBD1 (5 bases). The germline V gene encodes CDR1 MNHNS and CDR2 SASEGT. V dropped 5 bases and J dropped 4 bases, with 14 bases sitting between them. The CDR3 covers 14 residues. The chain's CDR3 is CASSLGEAAYGYTF. DNA for the CDR3: TGTGCCAGCAGTTTAGGGGAGGCAGCCTATGGCTACACCTTC.

V usage is TRBV28 and J usage is TRBJ1-2; weak D call: TRBD1 (6 bases). Between the trimmed V and J ends, which lost 4 bases and 1 base, there was a span of 10 bases. The CDR3 spans 14 residues. Germline CDR1 and CDR2: MDHEN and SYDVKM. The CDR3 bases are TGTGCCAGCAGTTATGACAGGCGTAACTATGGCTACACCTTC. Protein product: CASSYDRRNYGYTF.

The chain combines TRBV7-9 with TRBJ2-7; D is ambiguous. In germline, CDR1 is SEHNR, CDR2 FQNEAQ (reference sequence). The CDR3 has 15 amino acids. V lost 0 bases and J 0 bases, leaving 9 bases between the germline ends. The DNA of the CDR3 is TGTGCCAGCAGCTTAGCAAGTAGGAGCTCCTACGAGCAGTACTTC. This gives the protein CASSLASRSSYEQYF.

This clone was counted a single time. The gene calls are TRBV5-8 and TRBJ2-1, with TRBD2 identical over 9 bases. In germline, CDR1 is SGHTS, CDR2 YDEGEE. V was pared by 1 base and J by 5 bases, with 7 bases of the junction left unmatched. This CDR3 has 16 residues. Here the CDR3 reads CASSLILREGNNEQFF. CDR3 bases: TGTGCCAGCAGCTTGATTCTGCGGGAGGGCAACAATGAGCAGTTCTTC.

This clone has a handful of counts. This sequence joins TRBV18 and TRBJ1-2; TRBD1 is a possible D gene (5 bases). V lost 2 bases to trimming and J lost 2 bases, with 9 bases between them. Germline CDR1 is KGHSH and CDR2 is LQKENI. This CDR3 has 14 amino acids. CDR3 DNA: TGTGCCAGCTCACCAGATCAGGGAAACTATGGCTACACCTTC. Translated: CASSPDQGNYGYTF. The full variable domain, completed using reference TRBV18 and TRBJ1-2, is NAGVMQNPRHLVRRRGQEARLRCSPMKGHSHVYWYRQLPEEGLKFMVYLQKENIIDESGMPKERFSAEFPKEGPSILRIQQVVRGDSAAYFCASSPDQGNYGYTFGSGTRLTVV.

This clone came up once. The CDR3 sequence is CASSPLSGPRSSYEQYF. CDR3 DNA sequence: TGTGCCAGCAGCCCATTAAGCGGTCCCCGGAGCTCCTACGAGCAGTACTTC. V gene TRBV11-2 combines with J gene TRBJ2-7; perhaps TRBD2 as D (5 bases). Germline V lookup: CDR1 SGHAT, CDR2 FQNNGV. The CDR3 totals 17 residues. V dropped 5 bases and J dropped 0 bases, with 20 bases sitting between them.

The V call is TRBV2, the J call TRBJ2-4; TRBD2 aligns across 9 bases. CDR1 is SNHLY, CDR2 FYNNEI, per germline. V was pared by 8 bases and J by 3 bases, with 17 bases of the junction left unmatched. The CDR3 length is 18 residues. CDR3 coding DNA: TGTGCCAGCGAGCAGGACTTTCTCGCGGGGGGGGTCAAAAACATTCAGTACTTC. Protein: CASEQDFLAGGVKNIQYF.

The chain joins TRBV10-3 to TRBJ1-1; D not certain. V was shortened by 8 bases and J by 2 bases, with 9 bases between the two germline ends. This CDR3 is built from 12 residues. Germline CDR1 ENHRY, CDR2 SYGVKD. This chain's CDR3 is CAISTGNTEAFF. The CDR3 coding sequence is TGTGCCATCTCCACGGGAAACACTGAAGCTTTCTTT.